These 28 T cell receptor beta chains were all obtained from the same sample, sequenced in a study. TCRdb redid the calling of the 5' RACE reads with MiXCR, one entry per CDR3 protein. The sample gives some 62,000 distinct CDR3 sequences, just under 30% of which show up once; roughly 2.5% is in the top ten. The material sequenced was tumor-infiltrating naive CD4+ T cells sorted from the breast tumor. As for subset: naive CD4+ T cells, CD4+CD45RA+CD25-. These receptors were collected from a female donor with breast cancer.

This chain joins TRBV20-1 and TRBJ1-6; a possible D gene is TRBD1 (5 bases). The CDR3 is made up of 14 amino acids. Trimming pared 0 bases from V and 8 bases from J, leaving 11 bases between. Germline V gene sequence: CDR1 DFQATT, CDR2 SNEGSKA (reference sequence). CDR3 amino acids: CSARERGRDSPLHF. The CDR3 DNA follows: TGCAGTGCTAGAGAACGGGGGAGGGATTCACCCCTCCACTTT.

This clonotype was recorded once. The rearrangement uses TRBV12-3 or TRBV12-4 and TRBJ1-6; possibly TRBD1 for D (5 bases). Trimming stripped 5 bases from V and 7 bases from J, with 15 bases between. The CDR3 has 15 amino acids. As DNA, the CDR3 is TGTGCCAGCAGTCGCCGGGGCATCAAAAATTCACCCCTCCACTTT. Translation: CASSRRGIKNSPLHF.

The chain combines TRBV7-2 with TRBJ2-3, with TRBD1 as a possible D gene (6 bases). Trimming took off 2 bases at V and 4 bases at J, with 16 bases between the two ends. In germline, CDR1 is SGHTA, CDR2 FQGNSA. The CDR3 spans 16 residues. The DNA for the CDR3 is TGTGCCAGCAGCTTATATGTGACAGGTGTCGCAGATACGCAGTATTTT. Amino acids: CASSLYVTGVADTQYF.

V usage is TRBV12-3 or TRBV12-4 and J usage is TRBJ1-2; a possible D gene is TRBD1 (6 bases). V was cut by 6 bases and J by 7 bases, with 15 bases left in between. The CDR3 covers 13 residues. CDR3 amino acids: CASSRQEVGGYTF. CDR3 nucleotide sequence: TGTGCCAGCAGCCGACAGGAGGTGGGTGGCTACACCTTC.

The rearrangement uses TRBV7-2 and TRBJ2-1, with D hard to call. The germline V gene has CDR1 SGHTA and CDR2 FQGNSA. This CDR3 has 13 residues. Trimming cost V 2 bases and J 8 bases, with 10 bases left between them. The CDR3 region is CASSLQVDHEQFF. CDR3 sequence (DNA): TGTGCCAGCAGCTTACAAGTTGATCATGAGCAGTTCTTC.

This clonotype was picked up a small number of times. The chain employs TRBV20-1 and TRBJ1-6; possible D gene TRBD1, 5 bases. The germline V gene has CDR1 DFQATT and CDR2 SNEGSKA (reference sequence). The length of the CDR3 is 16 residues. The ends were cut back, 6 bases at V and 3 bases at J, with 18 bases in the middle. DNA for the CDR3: TGCAGTGCGAGATTTCCAGGGCAGTTCTATAATTCACCCCTCCACTTT. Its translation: CSARFPGQFYNSPLHF.

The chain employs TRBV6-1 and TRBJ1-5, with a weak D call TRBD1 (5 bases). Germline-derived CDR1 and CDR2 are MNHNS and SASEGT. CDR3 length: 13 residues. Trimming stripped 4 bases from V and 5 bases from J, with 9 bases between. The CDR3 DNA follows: TGTGCCAGCAGTGGGACAAGGGATCAGCCCCAGCATTTT. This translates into CASSGTRDQPQHF.

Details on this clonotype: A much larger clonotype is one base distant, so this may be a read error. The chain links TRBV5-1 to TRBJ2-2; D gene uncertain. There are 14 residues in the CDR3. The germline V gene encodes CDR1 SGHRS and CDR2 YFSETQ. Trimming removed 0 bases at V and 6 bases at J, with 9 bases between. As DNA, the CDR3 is TGCGCCAGCAGCTTGGTCGGAAACGCCGGGGAGCTGTTTTTT. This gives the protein CASSLVGNAGELFF.

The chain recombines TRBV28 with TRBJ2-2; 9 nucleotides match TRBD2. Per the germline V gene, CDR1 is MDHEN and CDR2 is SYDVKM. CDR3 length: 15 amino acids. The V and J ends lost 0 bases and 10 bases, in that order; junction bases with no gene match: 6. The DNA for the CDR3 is TGTGCCAGCAGTTTATGGTCTAGCGGGATGGAGGAGCTGTTTTTT. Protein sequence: CASSLWSSGMEELFF.

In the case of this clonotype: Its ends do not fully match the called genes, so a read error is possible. CDR3 in amino acids: CGVRQDWTYEQYF. The CDR3 DNA is TGCGGCGTGCGACAGGATTGGACCTACGAGCAGTACTTC. The chain carries TRBV29-1 and TRBJ2-7, with a possible D match to TRBD1 (6 bases). Germline values: CDR1 SQVTM, CDR2 ANQGSEA. The length of the CDR3 is 13 residues.

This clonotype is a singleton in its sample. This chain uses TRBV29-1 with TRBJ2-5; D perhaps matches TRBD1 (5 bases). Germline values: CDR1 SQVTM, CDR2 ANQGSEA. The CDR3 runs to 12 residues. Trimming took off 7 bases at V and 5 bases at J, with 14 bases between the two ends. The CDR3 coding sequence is TGCAGCGCTGGGCAGGGTTTGGAGACCCAGTACTTC. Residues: CSAGQGLETQYF.

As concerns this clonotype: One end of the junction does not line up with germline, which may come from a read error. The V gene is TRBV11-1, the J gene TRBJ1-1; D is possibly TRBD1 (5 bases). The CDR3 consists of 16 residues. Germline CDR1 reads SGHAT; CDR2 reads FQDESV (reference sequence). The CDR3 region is CASSLERGIRNTEAFF. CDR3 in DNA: TGTGCCAGCAGCTTGGAGAGGGGAATACGGAACACTGAGGCTTTCTTT.

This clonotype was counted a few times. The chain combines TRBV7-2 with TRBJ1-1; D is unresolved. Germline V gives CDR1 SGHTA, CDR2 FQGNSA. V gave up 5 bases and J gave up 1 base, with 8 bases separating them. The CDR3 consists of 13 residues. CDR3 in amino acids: CASSPRQNTEAFF. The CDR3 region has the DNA TGTGCCAGCAGCCCTAGACAGAACACTGAAGCTTTCTTT.

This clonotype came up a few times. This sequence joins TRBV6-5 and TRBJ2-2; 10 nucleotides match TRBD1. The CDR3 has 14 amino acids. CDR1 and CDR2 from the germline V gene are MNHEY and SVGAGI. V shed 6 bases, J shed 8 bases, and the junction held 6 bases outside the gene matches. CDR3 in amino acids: CASRRGQGIGELFF. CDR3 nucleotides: TGTGCCAGCAGACGGGGACAGGGGATAGGGGAGCTGTTTTTT.

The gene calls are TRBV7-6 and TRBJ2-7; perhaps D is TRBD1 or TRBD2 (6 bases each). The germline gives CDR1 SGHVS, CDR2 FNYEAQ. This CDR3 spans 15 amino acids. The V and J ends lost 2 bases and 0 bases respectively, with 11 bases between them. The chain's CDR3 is CASSLRGDLSYEQYF. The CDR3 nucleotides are TGTGCCAGCAGCTTAAGGGGGGACCTCTCCTACGAGCAGTACTTC.

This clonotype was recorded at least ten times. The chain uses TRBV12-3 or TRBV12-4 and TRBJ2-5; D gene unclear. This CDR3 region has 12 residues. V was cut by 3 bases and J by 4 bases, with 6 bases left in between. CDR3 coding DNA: TGTGCCAGCAGTTTTAGTGGAGAGACCCAGTACTTC. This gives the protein CASSFSGETQYF.

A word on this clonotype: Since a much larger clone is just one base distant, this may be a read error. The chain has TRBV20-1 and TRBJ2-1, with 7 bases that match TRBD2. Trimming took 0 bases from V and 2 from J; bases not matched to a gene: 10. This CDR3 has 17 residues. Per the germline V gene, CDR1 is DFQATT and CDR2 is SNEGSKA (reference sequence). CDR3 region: CSARDRAGVLPYNEQFF. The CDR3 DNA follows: TGCAGTGCTAGAGATAGGGCGGGAGTCCTCCCCTACAATGAGCAGTTCTTC.

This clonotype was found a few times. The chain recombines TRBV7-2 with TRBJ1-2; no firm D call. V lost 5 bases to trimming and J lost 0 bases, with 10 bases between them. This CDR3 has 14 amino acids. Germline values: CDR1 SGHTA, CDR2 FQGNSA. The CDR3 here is CASSQDRANYGYTF. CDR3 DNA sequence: TGTGCCAGCAGCCAGGACCGAGCTAACTATGGCTACACCTTC.

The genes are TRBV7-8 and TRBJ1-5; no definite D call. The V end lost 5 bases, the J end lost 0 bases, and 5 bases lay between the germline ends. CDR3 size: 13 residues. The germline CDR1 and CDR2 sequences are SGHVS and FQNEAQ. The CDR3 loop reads CASSANSNQPQHF. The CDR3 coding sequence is TGTGCCAGCAGCGCAAATAGCAATCAGCCCCAGCATTTT.

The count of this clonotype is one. The CDR3 DNA follows: TGTGCCAGCAGCTCGACAGGGAAGAATGCCGGGGAGCTGTTTTTT. As protein: CASSSTGKNAGELFF. This chain links TRBV7-9 with TRBJ2-2; 7 bases are a match to TRBD1. J lost 6 bases, V lost 4 bases, and 8 bases had no gene match. Germline loops: CDR1 SEHNR, CDR2 FQNEAQ (reference sequence). The CDR3 totals 15 residues.

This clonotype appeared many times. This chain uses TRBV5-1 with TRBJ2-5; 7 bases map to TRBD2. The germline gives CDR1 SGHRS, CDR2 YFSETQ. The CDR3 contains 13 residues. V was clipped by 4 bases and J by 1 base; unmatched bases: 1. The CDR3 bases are TGCGCCAGCAGCCCTAGCGGCCAAGAGACCCAGTACTTC. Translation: CASSPSGQETQYF.

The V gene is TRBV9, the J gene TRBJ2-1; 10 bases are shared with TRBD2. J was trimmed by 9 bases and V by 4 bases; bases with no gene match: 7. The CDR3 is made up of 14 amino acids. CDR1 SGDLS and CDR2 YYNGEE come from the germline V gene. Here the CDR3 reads CASSPLAGVSEQFF. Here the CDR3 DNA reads TGTGCCAGCAGCCCTCTAGCGGGAGTTAGTGAGCAGTTCTTC.

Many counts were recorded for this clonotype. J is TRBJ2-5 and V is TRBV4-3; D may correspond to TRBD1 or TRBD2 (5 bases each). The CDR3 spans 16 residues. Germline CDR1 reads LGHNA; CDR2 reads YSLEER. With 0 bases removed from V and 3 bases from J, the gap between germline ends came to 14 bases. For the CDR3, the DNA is TGCGCCAGCAGCCAAGATCTCAGGGCGAGGGAAGAGACCCAGTACTTC. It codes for CASSQDLRAREETQYF.

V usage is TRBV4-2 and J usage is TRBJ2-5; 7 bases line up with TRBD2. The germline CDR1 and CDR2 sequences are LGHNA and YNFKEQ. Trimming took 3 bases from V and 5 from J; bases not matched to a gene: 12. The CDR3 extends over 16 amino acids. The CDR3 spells CASSHGEFRGSETQYF. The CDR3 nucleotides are TGTGCCAGCAGCCATGGGGAGTTTCGCGGGAGCGAGACCCAGTACTTC.

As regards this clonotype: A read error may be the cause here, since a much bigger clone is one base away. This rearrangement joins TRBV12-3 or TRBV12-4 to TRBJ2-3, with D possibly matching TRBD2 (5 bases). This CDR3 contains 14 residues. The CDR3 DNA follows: TGTGCAACTAGAGAGGTAGCTAGCACAGATACGCAGTATTTT. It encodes CATREVASTDTQYF.

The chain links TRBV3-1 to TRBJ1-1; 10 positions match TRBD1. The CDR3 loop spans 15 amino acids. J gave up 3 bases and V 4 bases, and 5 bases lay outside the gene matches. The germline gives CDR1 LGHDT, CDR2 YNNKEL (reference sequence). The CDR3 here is CASSRHGTGDTEAFF. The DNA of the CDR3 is TGTGCCAGCAGCCGCCATGGGACAGGGGACACTGAAGCTTTCTTT.

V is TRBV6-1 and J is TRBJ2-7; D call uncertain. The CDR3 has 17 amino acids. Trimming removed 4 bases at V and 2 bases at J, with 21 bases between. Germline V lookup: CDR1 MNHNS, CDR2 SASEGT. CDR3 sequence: CASSAPVPRSLTYEQYF. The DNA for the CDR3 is TGTGCCAGCAGTGCGCCCGTACCGAGGTCTTTAACCTACGAGCAGTACTTC.

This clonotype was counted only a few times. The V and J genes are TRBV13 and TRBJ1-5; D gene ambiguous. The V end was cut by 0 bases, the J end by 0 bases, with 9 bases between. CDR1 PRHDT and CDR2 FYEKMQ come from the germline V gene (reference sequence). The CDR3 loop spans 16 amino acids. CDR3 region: CASSLGRMSSNQPQHF. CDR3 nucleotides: TGTGCCAGCAGCTTAGGCCGGATGTCTAGCAATCAGCCCCAGCATTTT.